Reported below is one T cell receptor (beta chain). Its antigen is still unknown. There was relapse after autologous stem cell transplantation in every patient, and there was variation in brentuximab vedotin exposure. Investigators isolated CD4+ T cells from thawed PBMCs through magnetic negative selection. Profiling relied on immunoSEQ multiplex PCR, and the TCRdb table lists in-frame clones only, not all of them. The data show roughly 900 clones, about 90% seen once. The source of the sample is a study of PD-1 blockade in classical Hodgkin lymphoma. Findings of the study overall: With CD4+ cells, TCR diversity rose significantly by C4D1, but not with CD8+ cells. Healthy donors reportedly exceeded newly diagnosed patients in baseline TCR diversity. Any patient who commenced nivolumab under 1 year after ASCT was excluded. Lower baseline TCR diversity marked trial partial responders and progressors.

Looked up from germline, CDR1 is SGHTA and CDR2 is FQGNSA. V lost 5 bases and J lost 9; bases outside the gene matches: 11. The CDR3 has 14 residues. The source was CD4+ T cells from blood, collected at baseline. The V and J genes are TRBV7-2 and TRBJ2-5, with 8 bases identical to TRBD1. The sequence derives from a human donor with classical Hodgkin lymphoma. CDR3 sequence: CASSASGQVNAQYF. The CDR3 coding sequence is TGTGCCAGCAGCGCATCGGGACAGGTGAACGCCCAGTACTTC.